The present T cell receptor beta chain was sequenced within a study of OX40 agonist ivuxolimab in advanced cancers. Background on the study: Averaging around 60 years in age, with a range of about 23 to 90, the cohort was approximately 84% male.

Clones were read by immunoSEQ multiplex PCR, and TCRdb kept only the in-frame ones, dropping some. The sample records tens of thousands of clones, around 90% being singletons. The CDR3 extends over 14 amino acids. V gave up 7 bases and J gave up 9 bases, with 19 bases separating them. The V gene's germline CDR1 is LNHDA and CDR2 SQIVND (reference sequence). Sequenced material: CD4+ or CD8+ T cells sorted from blood, taken in a trial of the OX40 agonist ivuxolimab. The sequence came from an adult with an advanced solid tumor such as melanoma, head and neck, liver or kidney cancer. The V and J genes are TRBV19 and TRBJ2-1; D gene uncertain. In DNA, the CDR3 is TGTGCCAGTACCCTGGGTAGTAGTAAACGTGAGCAGTTCTTC. Translated: CASTLGSSKREQFF.